The 17 T cell receptor beta chains given below trace back to one sample, sequenced in a study of T cell responses to AZD1222 COVID-19 vaccine (dated by TCRdb to about 2021). The time point label of this sample denotes: baseline before first vaccination. Libraries were constructed by the immunoSEQ multiplex PCR assay. TCRdb holds this immuneACCESS table with in-frame rearrangements only. Some clones are missing; in checked studies, unresolved V genes explain under half, and the rest has no known cause. This sample has 80,000 to 100,000 clones in its table, and around nine tenths of those were observed once. Approximately 12% of the sample is held by the ten biggest clonotypes. The specimen was peripheral blood, collected on day 0 of AZD1222 vaccination. Receptors were obtained from an adult in good health.

The chain joins TRBV11-2 to TRBJ2-5; 7 bases are shared with TRBD2. The CDR3 contains 15 residues. Germline V lookup: CDR1 SGHAT, CDR2 FQNNGV. V lost 5 bases to trimming and J lost 4 bases; unmatched junction nucleotides: 10. This chain's CDR3 is CASSPRHQRGETQYF. CDR3 sequence (DNA): TGTGCCAGCAGCCCCCGCCACCAGCGGGGAGAGACCCAGTACTTC. Filled out from reference TRBV11-2 and TRBJ2-5, the complete variable domain reads EAGVAQSPRYKIIEKRQSVAFWCNPISGHATLYWYQQILGQGPKLLIQFQNNGVVDDSQLPKDRFSAERLKGVDSTLKIQPAKLEDSAVYLCASSPRHQRGETQYFGPGTRLLVL.

This clone came up once. CDR3 in amino acids: CASILRQGGNTIYF. CDR3 bases: TGTGCCAGCATTCTTCGACAGGGTGGAAACACCATATATTTT. The rearrangement uses TRBV7-2 and TRBJ1-3; 7 nucleotides match TRBD1. Germline V lookup: CDR1 SGHTA, CDR2 FQGNSA. With 7 bases clipped from V and 3 bases from J, the junction kept 6 bases outside the gene matches. This CDR3 spans 14 amino acids.

This chain uses TRBV2 with TRBJ1-3, with TRBD1 identical over 11 bases. The CDR3 is made up of 16 amino acids. Germline CDR1 reads SNHLY; CDR2 reads FYNNEI. The ends lost 4 bases at V and 0 bases at J; junction bases unmatched: 2. CDR3 sequence reads: CASSVGQGGSGNTIYF. The CDR3, as DNA: TGTGCCAGCAGTGTGGGACAGGGGGGCTCTGGAAACACCATATATTTT.

V is TRBV7-9 and J is TRBJ1-5, with unresolved D. Trimming took off 5 bases at V and 1 base at J, with 15 bases between the two ends. CDR3 length: 16 amino acids. Germline CDR1 SEHNR, CDR2 FQNEAQ (reference sequence). The CDR3, as DNA: TGTGCCAGCAGCCAAGACCCAATACCCAGCAATCAGCCCCAGCATTTT. Amino acids: CASSQDPIPSNQPQHF.

This CDR3 is CASRQQGSEQFF. CDR3 nucleotide sequence: TGTGCCAGCAGACAACAGGGAAGTGAGCAGTTCTTC. The chain is built from TRBV6-5 and TRBJ2-1, with D possibly matching TRBD1 (6 bases). This CDR3 comprises 12 residues. From germline, CDR1 is MNHEY and CDR2 SVGAGI. V lost 6 bases to trimming and J lost 9 bases, with 12 bases between them.

The chain uses TRBV10-3 and TRBJ2-7, with D possibly matching TRBD1 (6 bases). Trimming removed 6 bases from V and 2 bases from J, with 11 bases in between. This CDR3 contains 13 residues. CDR1 and CDR2 from the germline V gene are ENHRY and SYGVKD. In DNA form, the CDR3 reads TGTGCCATCAGGGACAGTACCCCCTACGAGCAGTACTTC. This gives the protein CAIRDSTPYEQYF.

The V gene is TRBV15, the J gene TRBJ2-3, with D perhaps given as TRBD1 or TRBD2 (5 bases each). CDR3 length equals 14 residues. V lost 1 base, J lost 1 base, and 6 bases lay in between. CDR1 LNHNV and CDR2 YYDKDF come from the germline V gene (reference sequence). The CDR3 region has the DNA TGTGCCACCAGCAGAGTGGGACGCACAGATACGCAGTATTTT. Amino acids: CATSRVGRTDTQYF.

The V gene is TRBV11-3, the J gene TRBJ2-1, with 13 positions matching TRBD2. Germline V gene lookup returns CDR1 SGHNT and CDR2 YENEEA. The CDR3 has 16 amino acids. V lost 5 bases to trimming and J lost 5 bases; unmatched junction nucleotides: 6. CDR3 bases: TGTGCCAGCAGCCTCGGGACTAGCGGGGTCCACAATGAGCAGTTCTTC. Protein: CASSLGTSGVHNEQFF. The whole variable domain, remainder taken from reference TRBV11-3 and TRBJ2-1, is EAGVVQSPRYKIIEKKQPVAFWCNPISGHNTLYWYLQNLGQGPELLIRYENEEAVDDSQLPKDRFSAERLKGVDSTLKIQPAELGDSAVYLCASSLGTSGVHNEQFFGPGTRLTVL.

V usage is TRBV4-2 and J usage is TRBJ1-2; possibly TRBD1 for D (5 bases). CDR3 length equals 13 residues. Trimming pared 1 base from V and 10 bases from J, leaving 13 bases between. Germline CDR1 and CDR2: LGHNA and YNFKEQ. The CDR3 nucleotides read TGTGCCAGCAGCCAAGTATCGGACATGCTCTACACCTTC. This gives the protein CASSQVSDMLYTF.

This clone appeared a single time. The chain is built from TRBV30 and TRBJ1-6; D is undetermined. The germline V gene encodes CDR1 GTSNPN and CDR2 SVGIG (reference sequence). The CDR3 is made up of 15 amino acids. Trimming pared 4 bases from V and 2 bases from J, leaving 12 bases between. CDR3 in DNA: TGTGCCTGGATGTCTCATGGAGCCTATAATTCACCCCTCCACTTT. Amino acid sequence: CAWMSHGAYNSPLHF.

The chain links TRBV10-3 to TRBJ1-2; 9 bases map to TRBD1. Germline-derived CDR1 and CDR2 are ENHRY and SYGVKD. With 6 bases clipped from V and 8 bases from J, the junction kept 10 bases outside the gene matches. The CDR3 is made up of 14 amino acids. CDR3 bases: TGTGCCATCAGGGGGGACAGGGAATCGGAGGGCTACACCTTC. This sequence encodes CAIRGDRESEGYTF.

The V call is TRBV5-6, the J call TRBJ1-6; D is undetermined. The CDR3 is 15 amino acids. Between the trimmed V and J ends, which lost 0 bases and 7 bases, there was a span of 11 bases. Germline CDR1 and CDR2: SGHDT and YYEEEE. The CDR3 loop reads CASSLGWVVNSPLHF. The CDR3 nucleotides read TGTGCCAGCAGCTTGGGGTGGGTGGTAAATTCACCCCTCCACTTT. The full variable domain, completed using reference TRBV5-6 and TRBJ1-6, is DAGVTQSPTHLIKTRGQQVTLRCSPKSGHDTVSWYQQALGQGPQFIFQYYEEEERQRGNFPDRFSGHQFPNYSSELNVNALLLGDSALYLCASSLGWVVNSPLHFGNGTRLTVT.

This chain links TRBV5-1 with TRBJ2-1; D gene unclear. In germline, CDR1 is SGHRS, CDR2 YFSETQ. This CDR3 spans 13 amino acids. V gave up 1 base and J gave up 8 bases, with 10 bases separating them. CDR3 amino acids: CASSLSIRDEQFF. The DNA of the CDR3 is TGCGCCAGCAGCTTGAGCATACGGGATGAGCAGTTCTTC.

The chain recombines TRBV19 with TRBJ2-3, with D possibly being TRBD2 (6 bases). V was cut by 4 bases and J by 2 bases, with 22 bases left in between. CDR1 is LNHDA and CDR2 is SQIVND in the germline V gene (reference sequence). This CDR3 comprises 18 residues. CDR3 DNA: TGTGCCAGTAGTAATAACGTGTTGGGGAGGCGCGACACAGATACGCAGTATTTT. Protein sequence: CASSNNVLGRRDTDTQYF.

This chain uses TRBV6-1 with TRBJ2-1; D is ambiguous. This CDR3 is 13 amino acids long. Trimming removed 1 base from V and 8 bases from J, with 9 bases in between. Germline assignment: CDR1 MNHNS and CDR2 SASEGT. Here the CDR3 reads CASSEVPTHEQFF. The CDR3 DNA sequence: TGTGCCAGCAGTGAAGTGCCCACTCATGAGCAGTTCTTC.

Of note for this clone: The sample contains more than one DNA sequence encoding this CDR3. V usage is TRBV29-1 and J usage is TRBJ2-7; D is uncertain. Between the trimmed V and J ends, which lost 3 bases and 2 bases, there was a span of 8 bases. CDR1 and CDR2 from the germline V gene are SQVTM and ANQGSEA. The CDR3 runs to 12 residues. DNA for the CDR3: TGCAGCGTTGAGGACGGAACCTACGAGCAGTACTTC. Encoded protein: CSVEDGTYEQYF.

The gene calls are TRBV6-2 or TRBV6-3 and TRBJ1-5; no clear D. The CDR3 runs to 14 residues. Germline loops: CDR1 MNHEY, CDR2 SVGEGT. Trimming removed 5 bases at V and 4 bases at J, with 12 bases between. The CDR3: CASSQNLGNQPQHF. CDR3 coding DNA: TGTGCCAGCAGTCAAAACTTGGGGAATCAGCCCCAGCATTTT.